The present TCR beta chain was sequenced within a study of human T cells and chemical hapten exposure (dated by TCRdb to about 2021). Context from the whole study: For sensitization, 2% DPC in acetone was applied to a 2 cm by 2 cm area of upper inner arm skin. Patch testing on the upper back used Finn chambers containing 0.01% DPC, with scoring done after 6 days according to International Contact Dermatitis Research Group standards. Approximately 28 alopecia patients gave blood for TCR sequencing at one to four time points (pre-sensitization, 2, 6 and 24 weeks). Peripheral blood TCR repertoire changes were tracked in vivo in alopecia patients during primary and secondary sensitization to the hapten diphenylcyclopropenone (DPC). Libraries were combined into a pool for sequencing, and differences in TCR yield between samples came mainly from small differences in library volumes within the pool. Throughout the approximately 26-week study period, patients were also given weekly therapeutic DPC doses on the scalp. The patient cohort, mostly female, included alopecia areata with under or over 50% scalp involvement, alopecia totalis and alopecia universalis. Blood samples were taken from patients before sensitization (week 0) and then at 2, 6 and about 24 weeks after DPC sensitization. What the work shows at the level of the full study, not this receptor alone: Significantly more large CDR3 similarity clusters were formed by expanded TCRs than by pre-sensitization or healthy control sets, consistent with antigen-driven responses. No change with DPC sensitization was found in the number of TCRs above 1 in 1000 frequency, and no evidence of global repertoire structure alterations was found. Because all patients had alopecia, a presumed autoimmune disease, the immune response of the patients might differ from that of healthy individuals. A positive correlation was found between the number of PT1 expanded TCRs and patch test score, with significance reached at thresholds 8, 16 and 32 but not 4. After repeated subsampling, the strength of the expansion versus patch-test correlation and the threshold at which it became significant changed.

This clonotype was recorded a few times. Which antigen it targets is not known. Per-base qualities were not stored, and no clone one base away is much larger. The receptor library was made with RACE. Sequenced on a NextSeq 500. Library preparation attached unique molecular identifiers to individual cDNA molecules for quantitative, reproducible TCR counting. Both TCR alpha and TCR beta chains were sequenced from each blood RNA sample. Regarding the original processing steps: A median of approximately 100,000 TCRs per sample was observed, with a range of 23,224 to 690,600. The Decombinator software suite was used to annotate V, J and CDR3 in the TCR reads. To make PS versus PT1 abundance plots, every sample was subsampled to the same number of TCRs (28,000). TCRs were defined as expanded if absent before sensitization and observed at least eight times at the 2-week time point. Through fastp at Q25 and MiXCR, TCRdb rebuilt clones from the public reads, retaining in-frame beta chains. Each entry is one CDR3 protein sequence, shown with its most common DNA and genes. The V and J calls, along with clone size, are taken from TCRdb and not from the paper's own processing. The sample has over 100,000 distinct CDR3 sequences on record, roughly a tenth of them singletons. The ten largest clones represent over 3% of the sample.

The CDR3 starts with the cysteine, ends with the phenylalanine, and has 13 residues. Only the CDR3 DNA stays, 39 bases, in frame from base 1. Between the V and J ends, shortened by 5 bases and 0 bases respectively, the junction contains 10 bases. CDR1 DFQATT and CDR2 SNEGSKA are derived from the germline V gene (reference sequence). The intended sense of this specimen's time point label: patch test 2, 6 weeks after DPC sensitization. This specimen's treatment or condition label, per the study, means: therapeutic diphenylcyclopropenone sensitization with weekly scalp DPC. At each patch-test visit, blood was drawn before the patch test was applied. Patients were eligible if aged 18 to 70, diagnosed with alopecia and judged suitable for DPC therapy, and pregnant patients were excluded. Total RNA was isolated from unfractionated whole blood collected in Tempus Blood RNA tubes.

The specimen was whole blood, collected in connection with sensitization to the hapten diphenylcyclopropenone (DPC). The source is a middle-aged woman with alopecia areata. Some clones in this sample may be carry-over from other donors' samples. The chain uses TRBV20-1 and TRBJ1-1, and TRBD1 may be the D gene, going by 5 matching bases. For the CDR3, the sequence is CSAGGLMNTEAFF. The DNA sequence is given as TGCAGTGCTGGGGGTCTCATGAACACTGAAGCTTTCTTT.